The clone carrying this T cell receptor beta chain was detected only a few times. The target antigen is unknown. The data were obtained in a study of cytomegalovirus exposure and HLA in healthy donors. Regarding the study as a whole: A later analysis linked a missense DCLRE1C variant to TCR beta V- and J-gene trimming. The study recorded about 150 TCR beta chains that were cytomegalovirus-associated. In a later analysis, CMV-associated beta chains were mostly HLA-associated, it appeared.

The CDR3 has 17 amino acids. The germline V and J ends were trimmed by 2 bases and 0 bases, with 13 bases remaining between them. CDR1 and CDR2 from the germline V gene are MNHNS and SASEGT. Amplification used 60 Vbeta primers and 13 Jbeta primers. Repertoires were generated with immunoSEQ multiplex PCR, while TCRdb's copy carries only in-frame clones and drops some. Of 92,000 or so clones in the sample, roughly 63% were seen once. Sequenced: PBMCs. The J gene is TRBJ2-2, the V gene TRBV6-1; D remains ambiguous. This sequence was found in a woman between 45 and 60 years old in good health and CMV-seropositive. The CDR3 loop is CASSEIKGATNTGELFF. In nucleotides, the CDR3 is TGTGCCAGCAGTGAAATCAAAGGAGCGACGAACACCGGGGAGCTGTTTTTT.